These 14 T cell receptor beta chains share one sample of origin, sequenced in a study of vaccination and CD4 T cells after COVID-19. Cultured CD4+ T cells had their DNA profiled by the Oncomine TCR Beta short-read assay. MiXCR, applied by TCRdb to the PCR reads, yields one record per CDR3 protein. Of fewer than 12,000 distinct CDR3 sequences in the sample, around 60% were seen once. Treatment described: approximately nine-day PBMC culture with coronavirus spike peptide pools or control peptides (ViraFEST assay). Their specific antigens are unknown. The sequencing input was CD4+ T cells from blood, cultured in vitro. The receptors here all came from a human donor who had recovered from COVID-19.

This chain links TRBV20-1 with TRBJ2-3; D is unclear. The CDR3 runs 11 residues. Between the trimmed V and J ends, which lost 6 bases and 7 bases, there was a span of 11 bases. Germline CDR1 DFQATT, CDR2 SNEGSKA (reference sequence). For the CDR3, the DNA is TGCAGTGCCCCGAACTCAAATACGCAGTATTTT. Amino acids: CSAPNSNTQYF.

The J gene is TRBJ2-3, the V gene TRBV2; D may be TRBD1 (5 bases). This CDR3 is 15 amino acids long. Germline CDR1 SNHLY, CDR2 FYNNEI. V lost 5 bases to trimming and J lost 2 bases, with 14 bases between them. The CDR3: CASSQGDSYTDTQYF. CDR3 nucleotide sequence: TGTGCCAGCAGTCAAGGGGATTCCTACACAGATACGCAGTATTTT.

The genes are TRBV7-2 and TRBJ2-3; maybe TRBD2 (6 bases). The CDR3 covers 14 residues. Germline V CDR1 and CDR2: SGHTA, FQGNSA. Trimming removed 3 bases from V and 6 bases from J, with 13 bases in between. As DNA, the CDR3 is TGTGCCAGCAGCTTGGACTCGGGGGTGGATACGCAGTATTTT. It codes for CASSLDSGVDTQYF.

J is TRBJ2-3 and V is TRBV20-1, with 10 nucleotides matching TRBD2. V was pared by 3 bases and J by 5 bases, with 14 bases of the junction left unmatched. Germline CDR1 and CDR2: DFQATT and SNEGSKA (reference sequence). The CDR3 is made up of 17 amino acids. The CDR3 sequence: CSARTPLAGGEIDTQYF. The CDR3 DNA reads as TGCAGTGCTAGGACACCCTTAGCGGGAGGCGAGATAGATACGCAGTATTTT.

This clonotype has only one observation. The gene calls are TRBV7-6 and TRBJ2-3; D possibly matches TRBD1 or TRBD2 (5 bases each). Germline lookup yields CDR1 SGHVS and CDR2 FNYEAQ. The CDR3 has 14 amino acids. V dropped 4 bases and J dropped 1 base, with 9 bases sitting between them. CDR3 DNA: TGTGCCAGCAGCTCGGGGCGGGGCACAGATACGCAGTATTTT. This sequence encodes CASSSGRGTDTQYF.

The chain employs TRBV27 and TRBJ1-2, with 8 nucleotides matching TRBD1. CDR1 is MNHEY and CDR2 is SMNVEV in the germline V gene (reference sequence). V was pared by 0 bases and J by 6 bases, with 6 bases of the junction left unmatched. The CDR3 runs to 15 residues. The CDR3 region has the DNA TGTGCCAGCAGTTTATCGGACAGGGCGGCCCATGGCTACACCTTC. It encodes CASSLSDRAAHGYTF.

V usage is TRBV28 and J usage is TRBJ2-7; 10 bases are a match to TRBD2. The germline V gene has CDR1 MDHEN and CDR2 SYDVKM. Trimming cost V 8 bases and J 7 bases; bases outside gene matches: 11. The CDR3 loop spans 14 amino acids. The CDR3, as DNA: TGTGCCAGCGGAACCCTAGCGGGAGTGGTTGAGCAGTACTTC. Translation gives CASGTLAGVVEQYF.

The V gene is TRBV6-2 or TRBV6-3, the J gene TRBJ1-1, with a weak D call TRBD1 (6 bases). CDR1 is MNHEY, CDR2 SVGEGT, per germline. Trimming stripped 0 bases from V and 0 bases from J, with 17 bases between. The CDR3 spans 18 residues. The DNA of the CDR3 is TGTGCCAGCAGTTACTCGACTCGGGGTAGGGGGATGAACACTGAAGCTTTCTTT. The encoded protein is CASSYSTRGRGMNTEAFF.

This rearrangement joins TRBV12-3 or TRBV12-4 to TRBJ2-3; TRBD1 matches 7 bases. The CDR3 has 16 amino acids. Trimming removed 0 bases from V and 6 bases from J; junction bases left unmatched: 9. CDR3 sequence (DNA): TGTGCCAGCAGTTTAGCGGGAGCCGGGACAGCCGATACGCAGTATTTT. Amino acid sequence: CASSLAGAGTADTQYF.

The chain uses TRBV20-1 and TRBJ2-3, with D possibly being TRBD1 or TRBD2 (6 bases each). Per germline, CDR1 DFQATT and CDR2 SNEGSKA (reference sequence). The CDR3 length is 15 residues. Trimming cost V 0 bases and J 3 bases, with 13 bases left between them. CDR3 sequence: CSARDGGRMTDTQYF. In DNA, the CDR3 is TGCAGTGCTAGAGATGGGGGGCGCATGACAGATACGCAGTATTTT.

In its sample, this clonotype was seen a few times. This chain joins TRBV7-2 and TRBJ1-5; TRBD1 might be the D (6 bases). Deletions cut 5 bases from V and 7 bases from J, with 12 bases between. The CDR3 loop spans 13 amino acids. Germline V CDR1 and CDR2: SGHTA, FQGNSA. The CDR3 DNA sequence: TGTGCCAGCAGCCTGAATCAGGGGCAGCCCCAGCATTTT. Protein product: CASSLNQGQPQHF.

CDR3 protein: CASSHMDTGELFF. For the CDR3, the DNA is TGTGCCAGCAGCCACATGGACACCGGGGAGCTGTTTTTT. The V and J genes are TRBV11-3 and TRBJ2-2, with D uncertain. V was trimmed by 5 bases and J by 3 bases, leaving 7 bases between them. There are 13 residues in the CDR3. The germline gives CDR1 SGHNT, CDR2 YENEEA.

The rearrangement links TRBV18 to TRBJ1-2, with unresolved D. The CDR3 length is 13 residues. Trimming removed 1 base at V and 2 bases at J, with 5 bases between. Germline values: CDR1 KGHSH, CDR2 LQKENI. CDR3 nucleotide sequence: TGTGCCAGCTCACCACAGGGAAACTATGGCTACACCTTC. Its protein is CASSPQGNYGYTF.

This chain uses TRBV27 with TRBJ1-2, with TRBD1 identical over 7 bases. The CDR3 has 14 residues. Germline lookup yields CDR1 MNHEY and CDR2 SMNVEV (reference sequence). Trimming took 6 bases from V and 4 from J; bases not matched to a gene: 8. In DNA form, the CDR3 reads TGTGCCAGCAGCAGGGACAGCGGCCGCTATGGCTACACCTTC. Its protein product is CASSRDSGRYGYTF.